These T cell receptor beta chains were read from a single sample in a study of OX40 agonist ivuxolimab in advanced cancers. Here immunoSEQ multiplex PCR was the method, and the copy in TCRdb shows in-frame clones only, minus some. The sample holds roughly 76,000 clones, around 86% seen once. The sample consisted of CD4+ or CD8+ T cells sorted from blood, taken in a trial of the OX40 agonist ivuxolimab. Every receptor here comes from an adult with an advanced solid tumor such as melanoma, head and neck, liver or kidney cancer. Both conserved end residues are part of each CDR3. A D gene is named only where the DNA matches it firmly. Expanded clones get a size class; other rows say once, few or many, or leave the size out.

D,size,V,J,DNA,CDR3
TRBD1,few,TRBV7-8,TRBJ1-2,TGTGCCAGCAGCTTAGGTACAGGGGAATATGGCTACACCTTC,CASSLGTGEYGYTF
.,.,TRBV7-2,TRBJ1-3,TGTGCCAGCAGCTTAGCACTTGGGCCTGGAAACACCATATATTTT,CASSLALGPGNTIYF
.,.,TRBV9,TRBJ2-1,TGTGCCAGCAGCGAGGCTAGTGAGCAGTTCTTC,CASSEASEQFF
TRBD1,.,TRBV18,TRBJ1-2,TGTGCCAGCTCACCGGGACAGAACTATGGCTACACCTTC,CASSPGQNYGYTF
.,.,TRBV7-3,TRBJ1-1,TGTGCCAGCAGCTTAGTAACTGACACTGAAGCTTTCTTT,CASSLVTDTEAFF
.,few,TRBV5-5,TRBJ1-5,TGTGCCAGCAGCTTGCGGGACGCTAGCAATCAGCCCCAGCATTTT,CASSLRDASNQPQHF
.,.,TRBV6-5,TRBJ2-1,TGTGCCAGCAGTTATCGGTGGGACTCCTACAATGAGCAGTTCTTC,CASSYRWDSYNEQFF
.,.,TRBV9,TRBJ2-7,TGTGCCAGCAGCGCAACCGGGACACGTAGCTCCTACGAGCAGTACTTC,CASSATGTRSSYEQYF
.,.,TRBV21-1,TRBJ1-1,TGTGCCAGCAGCAAAGTCGGTCCCACTGAAGCTTTCTTT,CASSKVGPTEAFF
.,.,TRBV27,TRBJ1-4,TGTGCCAGCAGTTTATCGGGGGGTAGCAATGAAAAACTGTTTTTT,CASSLSGGSNEKLFF
.,.,TRBV6-6,TRBJ1-2,TGTGCCAGCAGGACGCGGGCAGAGACAGTTTTATCCTTC,CASRTRAETVLSF
.,.,TRBV5-6,TRBJ2-5,TGTGCCAGCAGCTTGGCAGGGCGCCAGAAAGAGACCCAGTACTTC,CASSLAGRQKETQYF
TRBD1,.,TRBV7-3,TRBJ2-4,TGTGCCAGCAGCTTAAGTGGGGACAGGGGGAACATTCAGTACTTC,CASSLSGDRGNIQYF
.,.,TRBV19,TRBJ1-6,TGTGCCAGTAGTATAGGAGTCGGGACCGGTAATTCACCCCTCCACTTT,CASSIGVGTGNSPLHF
TRBD1,.,TRBV6-5,TRBJ1-2,TGTGCCAGCAGACCGGACAGGGGGCGCGTCTATGGCTACACCTTC,CASRPDRGRVYGYTF
.,.,TRBV7-6,TRBJ2-1,TGTGCCAGCAGCTCGGCCCATGATGAGCAGTTCTTC,CASSSAHDEQFF
.,.,TRBV7-6,TRBJ2-5,TGTGCCAGCAGCTTAGAGACAGCGCAAGAGACCCAGTACTTC,CASSLETAQETQYF
.,.,TRBV30,TRBJ2-3,TGTGCCTGGTCTGGGACTAGCACAGATACGCAGTATTTT,CAWSGTSTDTQYF
TRBD2,.,TRBV7-3,TRBJ2-7,TGTGCCAGCAGCAGGGGACTAGCGGTCCTCTCCTACGAGCAGTACTTC,CASSRGLAVLSYEQYF
TRBD2,once,TRBV5-1,TRBJ2-2,TGCGCCAGCAGCTCAAAGACTAGCGGGGTGACCGGGGAGCTGTTTTTT,CASSSKTSGVTGELFF
TRBD2,.,TRBV7-2,TRBJ2-3,TGTGCCAGCAGCTTCGGGACTAGCTTAGCAGATACGCAGTATTTT,CASSFGTSLADTQYF
TRBD1,.,TRBV18,TRBJ1-2,TGTGCCAGCTCAGAACAAGGACAGGGACAGTATGGCTACACCTTC,CASSEQGQGQYGYTF
TRBD1,.,TRBV7-2,TRBJ1-2,TGTGCCAGCAGCTTCCGACAGGGGGTACACTATGGCTACACCTTC,CASSFRQGVHYGYTF
.,.,TRBV7-9,TRBJ1-4,TGTGCCAGCAGCTTAGCGGGGTCTCAGTACCTTAATGAAAAACTGTTTTTT,CASSLAGSQYLNEKLFF
.,.,TRBV7-6,TRBJ1-4,TGTGCCAGCAGTTTAACCTCCGGGACACCGGGGGAAAAACTGTTTTTT,CASSLTSGTPGEKLFF
.,.,TRBV14,TRBJ2-5,TGTGCCAGCAGCCAATATGGATTAGGGACCCAGTACTTC,CASSQYGLGTQYF
.,.,TRBV7-2,TRBJ2-1,TGTGCCAGCAGCTACCAGGGGGGCTCCTACAATGAGCAGTTCTTC,CASSYQGGSYNEQFF
TRBD1,.,TRBV18,TRBJ1-2,TGTGCCAGCTCACCTCAGGACAGGGAACATTATGGCTACACCTTC,CASSPQDREHYGYTF
TRBD1,.,TRBV29-1,TRBJ1-4,TGCAGCGTGGACAGGGGGCTAGGAGGGGAAAAACTGTTTTTT,CSVDRGLGGEKLFF
TRBD2,.,TRBV7-2,TRBJ2-1,TGTGCCAGCAGCTTAGCCCCGGGACTACACAATGAGCAGTTCTTC,CASSLAPGLHNEQFF
.,.,TRBV2,TRBJ2-6,TGTGCCAGCAGTCCTGGCCTACCTGGGGCCAACGTCCTGACTTTC,CASSPGLPGANVLTF
.,.,TRBV27,TRBJ1-2,TGTGCCAGCAGAAAAGGGGGGTCAGGAGACGTCTACACCTTC,CASRKGGSGDVYTF
TRBD2,once,TRBV2,TRBJ2-2,TGTGCCAGCAGAAGGGGGCTGCTAGCGGGGTACACCGGGGAGCTGTTTTTT,CASRRGLLAGYTGELFF
TRBD1,few,TRBV4-2,TRBJ1-3,TGTGCCAGCAGCCCGAGTAGGGGACAGAGAGGAAACACCATATATTTT,CASSPSRGQRGNTIYF
TRBD2,.,TRBV4-1,TRBJ2-3,TGCGCCAGCAGCCAAGTATGGACTAGCGGTAACACAGATACGCAGTATTTT,CASSQVWTSGNTDTQYF
.,.,TRBV7-9,TRBJ2-5,TGTGCCAGCAGCTTCAGCGGGCAAGAGACCCAGTACTTC,CASSFSGQETQYF
.,.,TRBV30,TRBJ1-6,TGTGCCTGGAGGGTAGGGAGCTCCTATAATTCACCCCTCCACTTT,CAWRVGSSYNSPLHF
TRBD1,.,TRBV4-2,TRBJ2-7,TGTGCCAGCAGCTCCCGGGACAGGGGGCGCGGGAAATCCTACGAGCAGTACTTC,CASSSRDRGRGKSYEQYF
.,.,TRBV7-9,TRBJ1-4,TGTGCCAGCACCGTTTTACCTAATGAAAAACTGTTTTTT,CASTVLPNEKLFF
TRBD1,.,TRBV6-6,TRBJ1-1,TGTGCCAGCAGTATTACAGGGGAAGTCACTGAAGCTTTCTTT,CASSITGEVTEAFF
.,.,TRBV18,TRBJ2-6,TGTGCCAGCTCACCACCCTCTGGGGCCAACGTCCTGACTTTC,CASSPPSGANVLTF
.,.,TRBV5-4,TRBJ1-1,TGTGCCAGCAGCTTGGGGGGGCCTCAAAACACTGAAGCTTTCTTT,CASSLGGPQNTEAFF
.,once,TRBV18,TRBJ1-1,TGTGCCAGCTCAGGCGCAAGGGAACTGAACACTGAAGCTTTCTTT,CASSGARELNTEAFF
TRBD1,once,TRBV5-1,TRBJ2-7,TGCGCCAGCAGCTTGGGTGGGACAGGGGCCTACGAGCAGTACTTC,CASSLGGTGAYEQYF
.,.,TRBV2,TRBJ1-2,TGTGCCAGCAGTTCTACAGGGAGTCCTGGGGGTGGCTACACCTTC,CASSSTGSPGGGYTF